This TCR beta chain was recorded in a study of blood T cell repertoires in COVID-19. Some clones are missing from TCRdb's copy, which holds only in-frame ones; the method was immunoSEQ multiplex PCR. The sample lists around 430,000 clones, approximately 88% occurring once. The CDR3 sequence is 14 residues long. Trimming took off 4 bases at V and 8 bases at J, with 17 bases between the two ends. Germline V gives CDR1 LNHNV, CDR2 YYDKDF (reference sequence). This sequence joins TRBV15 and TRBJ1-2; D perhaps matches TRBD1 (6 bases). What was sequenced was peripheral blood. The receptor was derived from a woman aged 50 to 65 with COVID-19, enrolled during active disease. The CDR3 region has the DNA TGTGCCACCAGCACAACTACAGGGCCCGGAGGCTACACCTTC. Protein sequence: CATSTTTGPGGYTF.